The clone carrying this TCR beta chain turned up a few times. TCRdb processed the reads anew with MiXCR; each CDR3 protein has one entry. The data show about 300,000 distinct CDR3 sequences, roughly a quarter seen once. This sample stems from a study of T cell repertoires in cytomegalovirus infection. Whole-study context: It can be stated that public TCR beta signatures indicated CMV infection as well as a matching HLA type.

Trimming removed 0 bases from V and 7 bases from J, with 12 bases in between. Germline V lookup: CDR1 MNHEY, CDR2 SVGEGT. CDR3 length equals 14 residues. This TCR was sampled from a human donor in good health (CMV status not recorded). Some clones in this sample may be carry-over from other donors' samples. This chain connects TRBV6-2 or TRBV6-3 to TRBJ2-5; D not resolved. The sequencing sample was made of PBMCs. CDR3 amino acids: CASSYSAQLRTQYF. In DNA form, the CDR3 reads TGTGCCAGCAGTTACTCAGCGCAATTACGGACCCAGTACTTC.